This is a list of T cell receptor beta chains from one sample in a study of T cells in Graves' hyperthyroidism and ophthalmopathy. TCRdb fed the multiplex PCR reads into MiXCR, producing one record per CDR3 protein. In the table there are some 510,000 distinct CDR3 sequences, about half of which are singletons. Sample: peripheral blood or thyroid tissue (not recorded which). The source is a woman under 30 with Graves' hyperthyroidism. Each CDR3 is given with its conserved first and last residue. Fields, in order: J gene, V gene, CDR3 protein.

TRBJ1-2	TRBV20-1	CSAQPQVYGYTF
TRBJ1-3	TRBV7-2	CASSRDAGNTIYF
TRBJ1-6	TRBV7-6	CASSFRRYNSPLHF
TRBJ2-5	TRBV7-2	CASRQTGTGTGETQYF
TRBJ1-2	TRBV7-2	CASSPRTGDYGYTF
TRBJ2-7	TRBV2	CASSEIGVEQYF
TRBJ1-2	TRBV7-2	CASSFGDRDGYTF
TRBJ1-2	TRBV14	CASSQGIGQLPYGYTF
TRBJ2-7	TRBV10-3	CAISPRDGSYEQYF
TRBJ1-2	TRBV7-8	CASSFGGLGYGYTF
TRBJ1-1	TRBV2	CASSRQGPDVNTEAFF
TRBJ2-5	TRBV7-8	CAIAEGGNGETQYF
TRBJ2-2	TRBV6-6	CASSGVPNTGELFF
TRBJ1-6	TRBV13	CASEDRSSSSPLHF
TRBJ1-5	TRBV19	CASSSRGSNQPQHF
TRBJ1-5	TRBV2	CASSYRDRYSNQPQHF
TRBJ1-5	TRBV19	CASSNRSNQPQHF
TRBJ1-2	TRBV15	CATSRVRDRVGGYTF
TRBJ2-2	TRBV2	CASSLAVANTGELFF
TRBJ1-4	TRBV2	CASTARDTGIELFF
TRBJ1-1	TRBV12-3/TRBV12-4	CASSSHTGSEAFF
TRBJ2-5	TRBV2	CASIRLEGETQYF
TRBJ1-2	TRBV25-1	CASSLLAGQHGYTF
TRBJ2-7	TRBV10-3	CASGTSEQYF
TRBJ2-5	TRBV12-3/TRBV12-4	CASVRGRGRQETQYF
TRBJ2-5	TRBV7-9	CASSPNHREVQETQYF
TRBJ1-1	TRBV7-8	CASRPTGFTEAFF
TRBJ2-2	TRBV7-9	CASRPGTGDAGELFF
TRBJ1-2	TRBV7-3	CASSYRQGLSF
TRBJ1-1	TRBV7-9	CASSQGEPREAFF
TRBJ1-4	TRBV6-1	CASSPLTDKNEKLFF
TRBJ2-7	TRBV15	CATSPVGQYF
TRBJ1-4	TRBV24-1	CATSDYRNQKLFF
TRBJ2-7	TRBV10-3	CAISESRWCEQYF
-	TRBV5-1	CASSLSQSSYEQYF
TRBJ2-7	TRBV4-3	CASSRGDRSSYEQYF
TRBJ2-6	TRBV7-9	CASSLEAGNGANVLTF
TRBJ2-7	TRBV20-1	CSASSGGEQYF
TRBJ1-6	TRBV5-1	CASSLGQVDSPLHF
TRBJ2-7	TRBV7-9	CASSQDPPSGRWEQYF
TRBJ1-2	TRBV12-3/TRBV12-4	CASSASSPYGYTF
TRBJ1-1	TRBV29-1	CSVEDRGPGTYTEAFF
TRBJ1-5	TRBV20-1	CSASPGFNQPQHF
TRBJ2-7	TRBV24-1	CATSDGSGGSSYEQYF
TRBJ2-2	TRBV19	CASTPWGVLDTGELFF
TRBJ1-2	TRBV7-8	CASSLVGGTSYGYTF